The 3 T cell receptor beta chains presented below share a single source sample, sequenced in a study of shared clonotypes between healthy human individuals. TCRdb's copy holds only in-frame clones and misses some; the assay was immunoSEQ multiplex PCR. The sample contains approximately 1,500,000 clones, 98% of which appear only once. The material sequenced was naive CD4+ T cells sorted from blood. Regarding subset: CD45RA+ positively selected. These receptor sequences come from a man aged 25 to 45 in good health.

The V gene is TRBV11-2, the J gene TRBJ2-7, with TRBD1 identical over 9 bases. The V gene's germline CDR1 is SGHAT and CDR2 FQNNGV. The ends lost 1 base at V and 4 bases at J; junction bases unmatched: 5. CDR3 length: 15 amino acids. CDR3 protein: CASSLVGQGLYEQYF. The CDR3 DNA reads as TGTGCCAGCAGCTTAGTGGGACAGGGATTGTACGAGCAGTACTTC.

This chain joins TRBV19 and TRBJ2-3; 7 bases fit TRBD2. The CDR3 length is 14 residues. Germline CDR1 and CDR2: LNHDA and SQIVND (reference sequence). V lost 8 bases, J lost 3 bases, and 8 bases stayed unmatched. CDR3 sequence (DNA): TGTGCCAGTCGAAAGGGGAGGGAGACAGATACGCAGTATTTT. It translates to CASRKGRETDTQYF. Supplemented by reference TRBV19 and TRBJ2-3, the full variable domain reads DGGITQSPKYLFRKEGQNVTLSCEQNLNHDAMYWYRQDPGQGLRLIYYSQIVNDFQKGDIAEGYSVSREKKESFPLTVTSAQKNPTAFYLCASRKGRETDTQYFGPGTRLTVL.

Notes on this clone: Other DNA sequences from this sample encode an identical CDR3 as well. The rearrangement links TRBV29-1 to TRBJ2-1; D uncertain. This CDR3 is built from 11 residues. V lost 4 bases to trimming and J lost 7 bases, with 8 bases between them. Germline CDR1 SQVTM, CDR2 ANQGSEA. Written as DNA, the CDR3 is TGCAGCGTTGGATCTGGGAATGAGCAGTTCTTC. Its protein product is CSVGSGNEQFF.